This T cell receptor beta chain was retrieved from a study of cytomegalovirus exposure and HLA in healthy donors. With 60 Vbeta and 13 Jbeta primers, the PCR was carried out. Clones were read by immunoSEQ multiplex PCR, and TCRdb kept only the in-frame ones, dropping some. Found here are fewer than 250,000 clones, around 80% of them singletons; the top ten hold around 15%. V was pared by 8 bases and J by 6 bases, with 5 bases of the junction left unmatched. Germline loops: CDR1 ENHRY, CDR2 SYGVKD. This CDR3 has 14 amino acids. The chain has TRBV10-3 and TRBJ1-6; 9 nucleotides align to TRBD1. The receptor's source is a man aged 40-55 years in good health and CMV-seronegative. Sequencing was performed on PBMCs. CDR3 DNA sequence: TGTGCCATCGGACCGGGACAGGGTAATTCACCCCTCCACTTT. Protein: CAIGPGQGNSPLHF.